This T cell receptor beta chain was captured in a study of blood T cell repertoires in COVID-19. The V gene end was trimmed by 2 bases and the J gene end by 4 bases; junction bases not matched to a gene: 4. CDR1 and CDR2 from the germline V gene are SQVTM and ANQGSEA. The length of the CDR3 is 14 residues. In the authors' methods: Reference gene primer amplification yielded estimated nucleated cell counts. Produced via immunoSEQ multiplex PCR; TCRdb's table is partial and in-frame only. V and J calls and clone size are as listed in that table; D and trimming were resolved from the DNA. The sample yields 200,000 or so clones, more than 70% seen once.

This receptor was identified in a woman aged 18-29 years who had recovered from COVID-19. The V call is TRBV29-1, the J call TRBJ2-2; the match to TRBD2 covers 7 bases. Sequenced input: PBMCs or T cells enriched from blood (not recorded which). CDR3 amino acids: CSVERGDGTGELFF. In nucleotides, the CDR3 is TGCAGCGTTGAACGGGGGGACGGCACCGGGGAGCTGTTTTTT.